The rows below give T cell receptor beta chains drawn from one sample of a study of PD-1 blockade in mismatch repair-deficient tumors. Profiled with immunoSEQ multiplex PCR; TCRdb holds only in-frame clones, not every one. Here the sample spans some 120,000 clones, about 85% being singletons. Sample: peripheral blood, taken 44 weeks after starting pembrolizumab. The receptor set was obtained from an adult with mismatch repair-deficient cancer. Each CDR3 is given with its conserved first and last residue. A D gene is named only where the DNA matches it firmly.

>TRBJ2-1|TRBV7-2|-
CASSLTGDRQFF
>TRBJ2-7|TRBV9|TRBD2
CASSVEAGATEQYF
>TRBJ2-2|TRBV28|-
CAGGGPYTGELFF
>TRBJ1-4|TRBV28|-
CASSFRLTNEKLFF
>TRBJ2-1|TRBV11-2|-
CASSRSSGVTYNEQFF
>TRBJ2-7|TRBV30|-
CAWSDPYEQYF
>TRBJ2-7|TRBV13|-
CASSLSFWDTPYEQYF
>TRBJ1-4|TRBV18|-
CASSLEAMAGASLFF
>TRBJ1-2|TRBV4-1|-
CASSSESPQSYGYTF
>TRBJ2-1|TRBV4-2|-
CASSPNLHNEQFF
>TRBJ2-4|TRBV28|TRBD2
CASSSGLAGGLNIQYF
>TRBJ2-1|TRBV2|-
CASKAQSSYNEQFF
>TRBJ2-2|TRBV12-5|-
CASGLVRRGNTGELFF
>TRBJ2-7|TRBV6-1|-
CASSSLARDEQYF
>TRBJ1-5|TRBV30|-
CAWSVSPNQPQHF
>TRBJ2-7|TRBV10-2|-
CASSDSGIYEQYF
>TRBJ2-7|TRBV6-6|TRBD2
CASSYRGTSSTEQYF
>-|TRBV28|-
CARDEQYF
>TRBJ2-1|TRBV13|TRBD2
CASSLGTSDEQFF
>TRBJ2-1|TRBV29-1|TRBD2
CSVYTGTSGRGSRGAYPFF
>TRBJ2-5|TRBV10-2|-
CASSESGGVRETQYF
>TRBJ2-3|TRBV29-1|TRBD2
CSALRLAGLTDTQYF
>TRBJ1-1|TRBV4-2|-
CASSPPPGQLNTEAFF
>TRBJ2-7|TRBV5-1|-
CASSTHRTANSYEQYF
>TRBJ2-5|TRBV7-8|-
CASSLGNGRRQETQYF